Listed here are 20 T cell receptor beta chains from one sample, sequenced in a study of beta chain features in type 1 diabetes. The entirety of the isolated RNA underwent reverse transcription, so expressed TCRB transcripts were sequenced. Profiling relied on immunoSEQ multiplex PCR, and the TCRdb table lists in-frame clones only, not all of them. The sample has tens of thousands of clones; about 60% are singletons. The sequenced sample was Tregs from blood. The receptors derive from a young woman in good health.

The chain combines TRBV10-2 with TRBJ1-2; 8 nucleotides line up with TRBD1. The CDR3 is 19 residues long. J gave up 0 bases and V 3 bases, and 15 bases lay outside the gene matches. Germline V lookup: CDR1 WSHSY, CDR2 SAAADI. CDR3: CASSDRQGIGRGTNYGYTF. The CDR3 DNA follows: TGCGCCAGCAGTGACCGACAGGGGATTGGGCGGGGGACTAACTATGGCTACACCTTC.

The J gene is TRBJ1-1, the V gene TRBV6-1; D perhaps matches TRBD1 (6 bases). The V end was cut by 7 bases, the J end by 5 bases, with 17 bases between. The germline CDR1 and CDR2 sequences are MNHNS and SASEGT. This CDR3 is 14 amino acids long. This chain's CDR3 is CASTPGGRRTEAFF. CDR3 in DNA: TGTGCCAGCACCCCGGGGGGGCGCCGGACTGAAGCTTTCTTT.

This chain uses TRBV2 with TRBJ2-3, with a tentative D call TRBD2 (7 bases). This CDR3 spans 14 amino acids. The germline gives CDR1 SNHLY, CDR2 FYNNEI. Trimming cost V 6 bases and J 3 bases, with 13 bases left between them. For the CDR3, the DNA is TGTGCCAGCAGGGGGGGGCAGGGGACAGATACGCAGTATTTT. Its protein is CASRGGQGTDTQYF.

This clone turned up a few times. The chain couples TRBV5-1 to TRBJ2-2; weak D call: TRBD2 (6 bases). This CDR3 region has 14 residues. Germline values: CDR1 SGHRS, CDR2 YFSETQ. The V end was cut by 7 bases, the J end by 8 bases, with 18 bases between. Here the CDR3 DNA reads TGCGCCAGCGGGCCCACTAGCTTCCCTGGGGAGCTGTTTTTT. Translated: CASGPTSFPGELFF.

The V call is TRBV10-3, the J call TRBJ2-7, with D perhaps TRBD2 (6 bases). CDR3 size: 12 residues. CDR1 and CDR2 (germline): ENHRY, SYGVKD. Trimming took 8 bases from V and 4 from J, leaving 12 bases between them. The CDR3 region is CAIRRGSYEQYF. The DNA for the CDR3 is TGTGCCATCCGGCGGGGCTCGTACGAGCAGTACTTC.

This clone was found a few times. The gene calls are TRBV4-3 and TRBJ2-7; 7 nucleotides agree with TRBD1. CDR3 length: 15 amino acids. Germline CDR1 is LGHNA and CDR2 is YSLEER. With V trimmed by 4 bases and J by 3 bases, 9 bases remained unmatched. CDR3 sequence: CASSLYSTGIYEQYF. The CDR3 DNA sequence: TGCGCCAGCAGCCTCTATTCGACAGGGATCTACGAGCAGTACTTC.

This CDR3 is CASSGRDRAGELFF. CDR3 DNA: TGTGCCAGCAGCGGACGGGACAGGGCCGGGGAGCTGTTTTTT. V is TRBV4-2 and J is TRBJ2-2; the match to TRBD1 covers 9 bases. The V and J ends lost 5 bases and 6 bases, in that order; junction bases with no gene match: 4. This CDR3 comprises 14 residues. Per germline, CDR1 LGHNA and CDR2 YNFKEQ.

This clone turned up a few times. The rearrangement uses TRBV2 and TRBJ2-5, with a tentative D call TRBD2 (6 bases). Looked up from germline, CDR1 is SNHLY and CDR2 is FYNNEI. CDR3 length: 14 amino acids. Trimming stripped 3 bases from V and 4 bases from J, with 12 bases between. CDR3 amino acids: CASSETSGSETQYF. In nucleotides, the CDR3 is TGTGCCAGCAGTGAGACTAGTGGCTCAGAGACCCAGTACTTC.

This clone has just a few counts. J is TRBJ1-2 and V is TRBV4-2; 8 nucleotides align to TRBD1. The V and J ends lost 5 bases and 3 bases, in that order; junction bases with no gene match: 8. This CDR3 is 15 amino acids long. Germline V CDR1 and CDR2: LGHNA, YNFKEQ. The chain's CDR3 is CASSGDRGIHYGYTF. In nucleotides, the CDR3 is TGTGCCAGCAGCGGCGACAGGGGAATTCACTATGGCTACACCTTC.

The CDR3 loop reads CASSLLRGGTDTQYF. CDR3 DNA: TGTGCCAGCAGCTTACTCCGGGGGGGCACAGATACGCAGTATTTT. This chain uses TRBV7-2 with TRBJ2-3; 7 nucleotides agree with TRBD2. With V trimmed by 2 bases and J by 1 base, 3 bases remained unmatched. CDR1 is SGHTA, CDR2 FQGNSA, per germline. The CDR3 sequence is 15 residues long.

The chain couples TRBV2 to TRBJ1-1; D not resolved. The CDR3 consists of 16 residues. Germline V gives CDR1 SNHLY, CDR2 FYNNEI. V shed 3 bases and J shed 4 bases, with 18 bases lying between them. The DNA of the CDR3 is TGTGCCAGCAGTGAGGTTCGGCACTCCGGAGGCACTGAAGCTTTCTTT. Its translation: CASSEVRHSGGTEAFF.

The V call is TRBV11-2, the J call TRBJ2-2; D perhaps matches TRBD1 (6 bases). This CDR3 region has 16 residues. Per germline, CDR1 SGHAT and CDR2 FQNNGV. Trimming removed 6 bases at V and 1 base at J, with 15 bases between. The CDR3 region is CASRTTGAKNTGELFF. As DNA, the CDR3 is TGTGCCAGCAGGACGACAGGAGCGAAGAACACCGGGGAGCTGTTTTTT.

The V and J genes are TRBV18 and TRBJ1-2; D perhaps matches TRBD1 (6 bases). The CDR3 length is 14 residues. Germline V CDR1 and CDR2: KGHSH, LQKENI. Trimming took 3 bases from V and 3 from J, leaving 11 bases between them. The DNA for the CDR3 is TGTGCCAGCTCACCTGGCGAGGGGGACTATGGCTACACCTTC. Protein product: CASSPGEGDYGYTF. The full variable domain, rest sourced from reference TRBV18 and TRBJ1-2, is NAGVMQNPRHLVRRRGQEARLRCSPMKGHSHVYWYRQLPEEGLKFMVYLQKENIIDESGMPKERFSAEFPKEGPSILRIQQVVRGDSAAYFCASSPGEGDYGYTFGSGTRLTVV.

The chain employs TRBV7-2 and TRBJ2-5; possible D gene TRBD1, 5 bases. V was shortened by 6 bases and J by 2 bases, with 13 bases between the two germline ends. The CDR3 sequence is 14 residues long. The V gene's germline CDR1 is SGHTA and CDR2 FQGNSA. The CDR3 bases are TGTGCCAGCAGGTCGCTAGACAGACAAGAGACCCAGTACTTC. Its translation is CASRSLDRQETQYF.

This chain's CDR3 is CASSSGSGANVLTF. The CDR3 DNA reads TGTGCCAGCAGCTCGGGCTCTGGGGCCAACGTCCTGACTTTC. The rearrangement uses TRBV11-3 and TRBJ2-6; D remains unclear. The germline CDR1 and CDR2 sequences are SGHNT and YENEEA. There are 14 residues in the CDR3. Trimming took 4 bases from V and 0 from J, leaving 4 bases between them.

This clone appeared a few times. CDR3 nucleotides: TGTGCCAGCAGCCTTGGGAGGGTGGCTTTCTTT. It encodes CASSLGRVAFF. The chain has TRBV6-1 and TRBJ1-1; D ambiguous. V was pared by 6 bases and J by 11 bases, with 13 bases between. This CDR3 has 11 amino acids. Looked up from germline, CDR1 is MNHNS and CDR2 is SASEGT.

This sequence joins TRBV19 and TRBJ1-4; TRBD1 might be the D (6 bases). Germline lookup yields CDR1 LNHDA and CDR2 SQIVND (reference sequence). The CDR3 runs 17 residues. V was clipped by 5 bases and J by 3 bases, with 19 bases between them. This CDR3 reads CASSPGGGLLANEKLFF. For the CDR3, the DNA is TGTGCCAGTAGTCCCGGGGGGGGGCTATTGGCTAATGAAAAACTGTTTTTT.

J is TRBJ2-2 and V is TRBV11-1; D possibly corresponds to TRBD1 (5 bases). The CDR3 runs 13 residues. V was clipped by 5 bases and J by 1 base, with 5 bases between them. The germline V gene has CDR1 SGHAT and CDR2 FQDESV (reference sequence). CDR3 sequence reads: CASSGQNTGELFF. CDR3 nucleotide sequence: TGTGCCAGCAGCGGACAGAACACCGGGGAGCTGTTTTTT.

This clone was picked up one time. This chain links TRBV30 with TRBJ1-5; D is undetermined. This CDR3 comprises 13 residues. V was pared by 2 bases and J by 7 bases, with 12 bases between. Germline assignment: CDR1 GTSNPN and CDR2 SVGIG (reference sequence). CDR3 protein: CAWSWGGRQPQHF. CDR3 DNA: TGTGCCTGGAGTTGGGGAGGGCGCCAGCCCCAGCATTTT.

Only a few counts were recorded for this clone. The chain combines TRBV19 with TRBJ2-7; D may be TRBD2 (5 bases). From germline, CDR1 is LNHDA and CDR2 SQIVND (reference sequence). The V and J ends lost 7 bases and 2 bases respectively, with 12 bases between them. The CDR3 loop spans 13 amino acids. This CDR3 is CASKGPGTYEQYF. The CDR3 DNA is TGTGCCAGTAAAGGGCCGGGAACCTACGAGCAGTACTTC.